Listed here are 13 T cell receptor beta chains from one sample, sequenced in a study of blood T cell repertoires in COVID-19. This table comes from immunoSEQ multiplex PCR, and its TCRdb copy is limited to in-frame clones, with some not included. The table includes over 110,000 clones, approximately 84% detected once. Sequenced material: PBMCs or T cells enriched from blood (not recorded which). The source is a man aged 50 to 59 in a cohort exposed to, infected with or recovered from COVID-19 (not recorded which).

V gene TRBV4-2 combines with J gene TRBJ1-3, with TRBD1 identical over 8 bases. CDR3 length equals 17 residues. V was pared by 4 bases and J by 3 bases, with 11 bases of the junction left unmatched. The germline V gene encodes CDR1 LGHNA and CDR2 YNFKEQ. CDR3 bases: TGTGCCAGCAGCCCACTCCCGGACAGGGTTAATGGAAACACCATATATTTT. Residues: CASSPLPDRVNGNTIYF.

This chain connects TRBV29-1 to TRBJ2-3, with TRBD2 as a possible D gene (6 bases). Germline CDR1 and CDR2: SQVTM and ANQGSEA. The CDR3 covers 15 residues. Trimming pared 4 bases from V and 2 bases from J, leaving 16 bases between. CDR3 protein: CSVVGGTHATDTQYF. CDR3 sequence (DNA): TGCAGCGTTGTAGGCGGGACCCATGCCACAGATACGCAGTATTTT.

Comments on this clone: Other DNA variants within this sample encode the same CDR3. This sequence joins TRBV10-2 and TRBJ1-6; D is unresolved. The CDR3 runs 12 residues. The germline V gene has CDR1 WSHSY and CDR2 SAAADI. The V gene lost 4 bases and the J gene lost 6 bases, with 4 bases spanning the gap. The CDR3 loop reads CASSALNSPLHF. CDR3 DNA sequence: TGCGCCAGCAGTGCCCTTAATTCACCCCTCCACTTT.

The sample holds a few counts of this clone. V gene TRBV25-1 combines with J gene TRBJ2-7; perhaps TRBD2 as D (5 bases). The length of the CDR3 is 15 residues. V gave up 4 bases and J gave up 2 bases, with 15 bases separating them. From germline, CDR1 is MGHDK and CDR2 SYGVNS. The CDR3 loop is CASSGLNLATYEQYF. CDR3 DNA: TGTGCCAGCAGTGGCCTCAATCTAGCCACCTACGAGCAGTACTTC.

The chain recombines TRBV5-4 with TRBJ1-2; 9 bases match TRBD1. Germline trimming cut 3 bases from V and 4 bases from J; bases unmatched to any gene: 4. Per germline, CDR1 SGHNT and CDR2 YYREEE (reference sequence). There are 14 residues in the CDR3. CDR3 coding DNA: TGTGCCAGCAGCTCGGGACAGGGAACCTATGGCTACACCTTC. Encoded protein: CASSSGQGTYGYTF. Full variable domain (remainder filled in from reference TRBV5-4 and TRBJ1-2): ETGVTQSPTHLIKTRGQQVTLRCSSQSGHNTVSWYQQALGQGPQFIFQYYREEENGRGNFPPRFSGLQFPNYSSELNVNALELDDSALYLCASSSGQGTYGYTFGSGTRLTVV.

The V call is TRBV10-1, the J call TRBJ1-4; no clear D. This CDR3 contains 15 residues. V lost 2 bases and J 2 bases, leaving 9 bases between the germline ends. CDR1 WNHNN and CDR2 SYGVQD come from the germline V gene (reference sequence). The CDR3 region is CASSEGSATNEKLFF. CDR3 bases: TGCGCCAGCAGTGAGGGGTCAGCGACTAATGAAAAACTGTTTTTT.

This clone has a handful of counts. This sequence joins TRBV27 and TRBJ1-3; D is undetermined. Germline lookup yields CDR1 MNHEY and CDR2 SMNVEV (reference sequence). The germline V and J ends were trimmed by 2 bases and 0 bases, with 8 bases remaining between them. This CDR3 region has 15 residues. The CDR3 is CASSLGGSSGNTIYF. CDR3 nucleotide sequence: TGTGCCAGCAGTTTAGGAGGGAGCTCTGGAAACACCATATATTTT.

V and J are TRBV4-1 and TRBJ2-5, with 12 bases identical to TRBD2. This CDR3 has 16 amino acids. The V and J ends lost 3 bases and 4 bases, in that order; junction bases with no gene match: 6. In germline, CDR1 is MGHRA, CDR2 YSYEKL. The CDR3 loop reads CASSQGLAGGRETQYF. CDR3 DNA sequence: TGCGCCAGCAGCCAGGGACTAGCGGGTGGGCGAGAGACCCAGTACTTC.

The chain joins TRBV18 to TRBJ2-5, with unresolved D. CDR1 and CDR2 from the germline V gene are KGHSH and LQKENI. The CDR3 consists of 14 residues. V lost 0 bases and J 1 base, leaving 6 bases between the germline ends. CDR3 in amino acids: CASSPPTRQETQYF. CDR3 bases: TGTGCCAGCTCACCACCTACACGCCAAGAGACCCAGTACTTC. Complete variable domain (other parts from reference TRBV18 and TRBJ2-5): NAGVMQNPRHLVRRRGQEARLRCSPMKGHSHVYWYRQLPEEGLKFMVYLQKENIIDESGMPKERFSAEFPKEGPSILRIQQVVRGDSAAYFCASSPPTRQETQYFGPGTRLLVL.

This clone was detected once. V and J are TRBV7-9 and TRBJ1-1; TRBD1 matches 10 bases. CDR1 is SEHNR, CDR2 FQNEAQ, per germline (reference sequence). V dropped 1 base and J dropped 4; count of bases not matched to a gene: 12. The CDR3 contains 18 residues. The CDR3 coding sequence is TGTGCCAGCAGCTTAGATTCCGGGACAGGGGTTTTCGGCACTGAAGCTTTCTTT. Translated: CASSLDSGTGVFGTEAFF.

The chain is built from TRBV5-1 and TRBJ1-6; possibly TRBD1 for D (6 bases). The CDR3 length is 15 residues. Deletions cut 4 bases from V and 5 bases from J, with 13 bases between. Germline CDR1 is SGHRS and CDR2 is YFSETQ. CDR3 DNA: TGCGCCAGCAGCAGCCGGGACATACATAATTCACCCCTCCACTTT. This codes for CASSSRDIHNSPLHF.

V is TRBV11-2 and J is TRBJ1-4, with D hard to call. Germline CDR1 reads SGHAT; CDR2 reads FQNNGV. This CDR3 has 14 residues. V lost 5 bases and J 4 bases, leaving 11 bases between the germline ends. DNA of the CDR3: TGTGCCAGCAGCCCGGGTTACTATAATGAAAAACTGTTTTTT. It encodes CASSPGYYNEKLFF.

The V and J genes are TRBV3-1 (or the pseudogene TRBV3-2) and TRBJ2-7; D is unresolved. Trimming cost V 4 bases and J 2 bases, with 12 bases left between them. This CDR3 spans 14 amino acids. The germline V gene encodes CDR1 LGHDT and CDR2 YNNKEL (reference sequence). The CDR3 DNA sequence: TGTGCCAGCAGCCCGGTTCTAGGAACCTACGAGCAGTACTTC. Amino acids: CASSPVLGTYEQYF.